The entry below gives a single T cell receptor beta chain sequence along with its context. V shed 1 base and J shed 5 bases, with 18 bases lying between them. The CDR3 has 16 amino acids. Germline V gene lookup returns CDR1 SGHNT and CDR2 YENEEA. These data come from a study of blood T cell repertoires in COVID-19. Study in general: Samples of COVID-19 (acute and convalescent) were obtained from the United States, Italy and Spain.

Repertoires were generated with immunoSEQ multiplex PCR, while TCRdb's copy carries only in-frame clones and drops some. The repertoire includes roughly 65,000 clones, approximately 89% of them detected once, and 30% to 40% sits in the top ten. This chain connects TRBV11-3 to TRBJ2-7; TRBD2 is a possible D gene (6 bases). The TCR comes from an elderly woman with active or convalescent COVID-19. The material sequenced was peripheral blood. This CDR3 reads CASSLGSGTEGNEQYF. In DNA, the CDR3 is TGTGCCAGCAGCTTAGGTAGCGGAACAGAAGGCAACGAGCAGTACTTC.